This T cell receptor (beta chain) originates from a study of T cell repertoires in cytomegalovirus infection. Background on the study: Signatures in public TCR beta sequences pointed to both CMV infection and matching HLA type. Broader study findings: What dominated the ex vivo response were HLA-C-restricted CMV-specific TCR beta clonotypes.

Points on this clonotype: Its antigen is undetermined.

Germline values: CDR1 SGHTA, CDR2 FQGNSA. This CDR3 has 15 amino acids. Trimming took 5 bases from V and 0 from J, leaving 12 bases between them. TCRdb independently ran MiXCR on the reads; one entry per CDR3 protein. This table holds 340,000 or so distinct CDR3 sequences, around a quarter found once. Material: cultured PBMCs, obtained from culture after CMV antigen stimulation. The receptor was derived from a human donor in good health (CMV status not recorded). Some clones in this sample may be carry-over from other donors' samples. The rearrangement uses TRBV7-2 and TRBJ2-3, with unresolved D. The CDR3 nucleotides are TGTGCCAGCAGCCCAACAGCCGGGAGCACAGATACGCAGTATTTT. This gives the protein CASSPTAGSTDTQYF.